These T cell receptor beta chains were read from a single sample in a study of shared clonotypes between healthy human individuals. The repertoire was sequenced with immunoSEQ multiplex PCR; TCRdb's copy has only in-frame clones and lacks some. The data contain some 2 million clones, roughly 95% of them singletons. The specimen was naive CD4+ T cells sorted from blood. The receptors come from a man aged 18 to 29 in good health. Both conserved end residues are part of each CDR3. D genes are given only for firm matches. Clone size is stated in some rows and not others, as once, few, many or a class when expanded.

CDR3: CASRRSGELFF; DNA: TGTGCCAGTAGACGATCCGGGGAGCTGTTTTTT; D: .; V: TRBV19; size: .; J: TRBJ2-2; length: 11
CDR3: CASSVEAGAHAETQYF; DNA: TGTGCCAGCAGCGTTGAAGCGGGAGCTCATGCAGAGACCCAGTACTTC; D: TRBD2; V: TRBV9; size: once; J: TRBJ2-5; length: 16
CDR3: CASSYMGTSGEQYF; DNA: TGTGCCAGCAGTTACATGGGGACTAGTGGTGAGCAGTACTTC; D: TRBD2; V: TRBV6-5; size: .; J: TRBJ2-7; length: 14
CDR3: CASSPDRNYGYTF; DNA: TGTGCCAGCTCCCCCGACAGAAACTATGGCTACACCTTC; D: .; V: TRBV18; size: .; J: TRBJ1-2; length: 13
CDR3: CASSASDTEAFF; DNA: TGTGCCAGCAGCGCCAGCGACACTGAAGCTTTCTTT; D: .; V: TRBV14; size: .; J: TRBJ1-1; length: 12
CDR3: CASSLTGDDYGYTF; DNA: TGCGCCAGCAGCTTGACAGGGGATGACTATGGCTACACCTTC; D: TRBD1; V: TRBV5-1; size: .; J: TRBJ1-2; length: 14
CDR3: CASSYSSQGGGYTF; DNA: TGTGCCAGCAGTTACTCGTCCCAAGGAGGTGGCTACACCTTC; D: .; V: TRBV6-6; size: .; J: TRBJ1-2; length: 14
CDR3: CASSSRGGVHNEQFF; DNA: TGTGCCAGCAGTTCTCGTGGGGGAGTGCACAATGAGCAGTTCTTC; D: .; V: TRBV6-5; size: .; J: TRBJ2-1; length: 15
CDR3: CAISAGSSYEQYF; DNA: TGTGCCATCAGTGCAGGGTCCTCCTACGAGCAGTACTTC; D: .; V: TRBV10-3; size: .; J: TRBJ2-7; length: 13
CDR3: CASSLGQGVGEQFF; DNA: TGCGCCAGCAGCCTGGGACAGGGGGTAGGTGAGCAGTTCTTC; D: TRBD1; V: TRBV5-1; size: .; J: TRBJ2-1; length: 14
CDR3: CASSYYPLGGSQFF; DNA: TGTGCCAGCAGTTACTACCCTCTCGGGGGGTCACAGTTCTTC; D: TRBD2; V: TRBV6-5; size: .; J: TRBJ2-1; length: 14
CDR3: CASSRTRESTDTQYF; DNA: TGTGCCAGCTCTCGAACACGGGAATCTACAGATACGCAGTATTTT; D: .; V: TRBV18; size: .; J: TRBJ2-3; length: 15
CDR3: CASSLNRATGNTIYF; DNA: TGTGCCAGCAGCCTAAACAGGGCGACTGGAAACACCATATATTTT; D: .; V: TRBV5-8; size: .; J: TRBJ1-3; length: 15
CDR3: CAWSVSKIRSYNSPLHF; DNA: TGTGCCTGGAGTGTGTCGAAGATTCGCTCCTATAATTCACCCCTCCACTTT; D: .; V: TRBV30; size: .; J: TRBJ1-6; length: 17
CDR3: CASSHGDRATNEKLFF; DNA: TGCGCCAGCAGCCATGGAGACAGAGCAACTAATGAAAAACTGTTTTTT; D: .; V: TRBV4-3; size: .; J: TRBJ1-4; length: 16
CDR3: CARRDGRPLEQYF; DNA: TGTGCCAGAAGGGACGGTCGCCCCCTCGAGCAGTACTTC; D: .; V: TRBV5-3; size: .; J: TRBJ2-7; length: 13
CDR3: CASSHPSGRGYNEQFF; DNA: TGCGCCAGCAGCCACCCTAGCGGGAGGGGCTACAATGAGCAGTTCTTC; D: TRBD2; V: TRBV4-1; size: .; J: TRBJ2-1; length: 16
CDR3: CATSSQTGGPLHF; DNA: TGTGCCACCAGCAGCCAGACAGGAGGACCCCTCCACTTT; D: .; V: TRBV15; size: .; J: TRBJ1-6; length: 13
CDR3: CAFPGGTYGYTF; DNA: TGTGCCTTTCCGGGGGGGACTTATGGCTACACCTTC; D: .; V: TRBV30; size: .; J: TRBJ1-2; length: 12
CDR3: CASSQTSSEQFF; DNA: TGCGCCAGCAGCCAGACTAGCTCCGAGCAGTTCTTC; D: TRBD2; V: TRBV5-1; size: once; J: TRBJ2-1; length: 12
CDR3: CASSDGTNYGYTF; DNA: TGTGCCAGCAGTGACGGAACTAACTATGGCTACACCTTC; D: .; V: TRBV28; size: .; J: TRBJ1-2; length: 13
CDR3: CASSLGQGGRNSPLHF; DNA: TGTGCCAGCAGCCTGGGCCAAGGGGGACGAAATTCACCCCTCCACTTT; D: .; V: TRBV5-4; size: .; J: TRBJ1-6; length: 16
CDR3: CASSPGQAIYGYTF; DNA: TGCGCCAGCAGCCCGGGACAGGCAATCTATGGCTACACCTTC; D: TRBD1; V: TRBV5-1; size: .; J: TRBJ1-2; length: 14
CDR3: CASSLEGPYNEQFF; DNA: TGCGCCAGCAGCTTGGAGGGACCCTACAATGAGCAGTTCTTC; D: .; V: TRBV5-1; size: .; J: TRBJ2-1; length: 14
CDR3: CASSSSRSGEQYF; DNA: TGTGCTAGCAGCAGTTCCCGATCGGGGGAGCAGTACTTC; D: .; V: TRBV7-7; size: .; J: TRBJ2-7; length: 13
CDR3: CASSSRDRGREQYF; DNA: TGTGCCAGCAGCTCCCGGGACAGGGGTCGCGAGCAGTACTTC; D: TRBD1; V: TRBV7-9; size: .; J: TRBJ2-7; length: 14
CDR3: CASSLGGRDSPLHF; DNA: TGTGCCAGCAGTTTAGGGGGGCGCGATTCACCCCTCCACTTT; D: .; V: TRBV28; size: .; J: TRBJ1-6; length: 14
CDR3: CASSLFSMGQTNTGELFF; DNA: TGTGCCAGCAGCTTATTTAGTATGGGCCAAACTAACACCGGGGAGCTGTTTTTT; D: .; V: TRBV7-6; size: .; J: TRBJ2-2; length: 18
CDR3: CASKTTGGYNEQFF; DNA: TGCGCCAGTAAGACAACAGGGGGTTACAATGAGCAGTTCTTC; D: TRBD1; V: TRBV5-1; size: .; J: TRBJ2-1; length: 14
CDR3: CASSPGLSNQPQHF; DNA: TGTGCCAGCTCACCGGGACTTAGCAATCAGCCCCAGCATTTT; D: .; V: TRBV18; size: .; J: TRBJ1-5; length: 14
CDR3: CASSPQGHTGELFF; DNA: TGTGCCAGCAGTCCCCAGGGGCACACCGGGGAGCTGTTTTTT; D: .; V: TRBV11-3; size: .; J: TRBJ2-2; length: 14
CDR3: CASSAHLGGVETQYF; DNA: TGTGCCAGCAGCGCCCACCTGGGGGGGGTGGAGACCCAGTACTTC; D: TRBD2; V: TRBV9; size: .; J: TRBJ2-5; length: 15
CDR3: CAWGPRNTEAFF; DNA: TGTGCCTGGGGACCGAGGAACACTGAAGCTTTCTTT; D: .; V: TRBV30; size: .; J: TRBJ1-1; length: 12
CDR3: CASSLEPEGKTQYF; DNA: TGCGCCAGCAGCTTGGAGCCGGAGGGAAAGACCCAGTACTTC; D: .; V: TRBV5-1; size: .; J: TRBJ2-5; length: 14
CDR3: CASSIGWSDYGYTF; DNA: TGTGCCAGTAGTATCGGTTGGTCCGACTATGGCTACACCTTC; D: .; V: TRBV19; size: .; J: TRBJ1-2; length: 14
CDR3: CASSIDRGHEQYF; DNA: TGTGCCAGTAGTATAGATCGAGGCCACGAGCAGTACTTC; D: .; V: TRBV19; size: .; J: TRBJ2-7; length: 13
CDR3: CASSLAQNDEKLFF; DNA: TGTGCCAGCAGCTTAGCACAGAACGATGAAAAACTGTTTTTT; D: .; V: TRBV7-9; size: .; J: TRBJ1-4; length: 14
CDR3: CATVDSYEQYF; DNA: TGTGCCACCGTAGACAGCTACGAGCAGTACTTC; D: .; V: TRBV10-3; size: .; J: TRBJ2-7; length: 11
CDR3: CASSLEGKQGVIDSYEQYF; DNA: TGTGCCAGCAGCTTAGAGGGGAAACAGGGGGTCATTGATAGCTACGAGCAGTACTTC; D: TRBD1; V: TRBV11-3; size: once; J: TRBJ2-7; length: 19
CDR3: CASREGASNTEAFF; DNA: TGTGCCAGCAGAGAGGGGGCATCCAACACTGAAGCTTTCTTT; D: TRBD1; V: TRBV7-9; size: .; J: TRBJ1-1; length: 14
CDR3: CASSIGLAVYNEQFF; DNA: TGTGCCAGTAGTATAGGACTAGCGGTCTACAATGAGCAGTTCTTC; D: TRBD2; V: TRBV19; size: .; J: TRBJ2-1; length: 15
CDR3: CASSQGAEGTNYGYTF; DNA: TGTGCCAGCAGCCAAGGTGCTGAAGGAACTAACTATGGCTACACCTTC; D: .; V: TRBV14; size: .; J: TRBJ1-2; length: 16
CDR3: CASSVDGTSAEAFF; DNA: TGTGCCAGCAGTGTCGACGGGACGTCGGCTGAAGCTTTCTTT; D: .; V: TRBV25-1; size: .; J: TRBJ1-1; length: 14
CDR3: CASSPDGTSGGFNEQFF; DNA: TGTGCCAGCAGCCCAGACGGGACTAGCGGGGGGTTCAATGAGCAGTTCTTC; D: TRBD2; V: TRBV7-3; size: .; J: TRBJ2-1; length: 17
CDR3: CASSHGTDLQETQYF; DNA: TGTGCCAGCAGCCACGGGACGGACCTGCAAGAGACCCAGTACTTC; D: .; V: TRBV6-5; size: .; J: TRBJ2-5; length: 15
CDR3: CASSYSDRGRTEAFF; DNA: TGTGCCAGCAGTTACTCGGACAGGGGGCGAACTGAAGCTTTCTTT; D: TRBD1; V: TRBV6-5; size: .; J: TRBJ1-1; length: 15
CDR3: CASTLERANTGELFF; DNA: TGTGCCAGCACGCTGGAGCGAGCGAACACCGGGGAGCTGTTTTTT; D: .; V: TRBV2; size: once; J: TRBJ2-2; length: 15
CDR3: CATSQGGSSYEQYF; DNA: TGTGCCACCAGCCAGGGGGGGAGCTCCTACGAGCAGTACTTC; D: .; V: TRBV15; size: .; J: TRBJ2-7; length: 14
CDR3: CATSRGDRDSDTQYF; DNA: TGTGCCACCAGCAGAGGGGACAGGGATTCAGATACGCAGTATTTT; D: TRBD1; V: TRBV15; size: .; J: TRBJ2-3; length: 15
CDR3: CASSQESPGANYGYTF; DNA: TGCGCCAGCAGCCAAGAGTCGCCCGGCGCTAACTATGGCTACACCTTC; D: .; V: TRBV4-3; size: .; J: TRBJ1-2; length: 16
CDR3: CASSQADRDYTEAFF; DNA: TGCGCCAGCAGCCAAGCGGACAGAGACTACACTGAAGCTTTCTTT; D: .; V: TRBV4-1; size: .; J: TRBJ1-1; length: 15
CDR3: CASSEMNSNQPQHF; DNA: TGTGCCAGCAGTGAAATGAATAGCAATCAGCCCCAGCATTTT; D: .; V: TRBV2; size: .; J: TRBJ1-5; length: 14
CDR3: CAWSEGTGELFF; DNA: TGTGCCTGGAGTGAGGGTACCGGGGAGCTGTTTTTT; D: .; V: TRBV30; size: .; J: TRBJ2-2; length: 12
CDR3: CASSTGGFTDTQYF; DNA: TGTGCCAGCAGTACGGGGGGGTTCACAGATACGCAGTATTTT; D: TRBD2; V: TRBV2; size: once; J: TRBJ2-3; length: 14
CDR3: CASSPSAGFGNEKLFF; DNA: TGTGCCAGCTCACCTTCCGCGGGTTTCGGTAATGAAAAACTGTTTTTT; D: .; V: TRBV18; size: .; J: TRBJ1-4; length: 16
CDR3: CASSAQGGNTEAFF; DNA: TGTGCCAGCAGCGCCCAAGGGGGGAACACTGAAGCTTTCTTT; D: .; V: TRBV7-3; size: .; J: TRBJ1-1; length: 14
CDR3: CASSLDTGNTEAFF; DNA: TGCGCCAGCAGCTTGGATACGGGGAACACTGAAGCTTTCTTT; D: .; V: TRBV5-1; size: .; J: TRBJ1-1; length: 14
CDR3: CASSYSGQGGSYEQYF; DNA: TGTGCCAGCAGTTACTCCGGACAGGGAGGCTCCTACGAGCAGTACTTC; D: TRBD1; V: TRBV6-6; size: .; J: TRBJ2-7; length: 16
CDR3: CASSSGLADYTDTQYF; DNA: TGCGCCAGCAGCTCGGGACTAGCGGATTATACAGATACGCAGTATTTT; D: TRBD2; V: TRBV5-1; size: .; J: TRBJ2-3; length: 16